This T cell receptor beta chain was observed in a study of cytomegalovirus exposure and HLA in healthy donors. This clone has just a few counts. The antigen remains undetermined. The study, taken as a whole, reports: According to an earlier analysis, most TCR beta V segments yielded productive rearrangements about 87% or about 30% of the time.

The PCR used 60 Vbeta and 13 Jbeta primers. In the study's own analysis: Some 11 million shared chains were among the approximately 80 million unique TCR beta chains that a later analysis counted. TCRdb's table, derived via immunoSEQ multiplex PCR, lists solely in-frame clones and lacks some. Clone size and the V and J calls come from that table; the DNA yielded D and trimming. The data show 150,000 to 200,000 clones, 84% seen once. Trimming stripped 0 bases from V and 0 bases from J, with 8 bases between. The CDR3 is 15 amino acids. Germline V lookup: CDR1 SGDLS, CDR2 YYNGEE. The sequencing sample was made of PBMCs. The TCR comes from a man aged 25-45 years in good health and CMV-seronegative. The chain joins TRBV9 to TRBJ2-3, with unresolved D. Written as DNA, the CDR3 is TGTGCCAGCAGCGTAGAGCAGACTAGCACAGATACGCAGTATTTT. Protein sequence: CASSVEQTSTDTQYF.